This record concerns one T cell receptor beta chain sequence. Assay: immunoSEQ multiplex PCR; the TCRdb copy retains only in-frame clones and omits some. The table has fewer than 80,000 clones, 85% to 95% seen once; the top ten hold just under 2%. This sample is part of a study of T cell changes during pregnancy in multiple sclerosis. The clonotype originates from a female donor in good health, enrolled as a control in a pregnancy study. This specimen consisted of peripheral blood, obtained in the third trimester of pregnancy.

The chain's CDR3 is CASSPAGEKNYGYTF. CDR3 DNA: TGTGCCAGCAGCCCAGCGGGGGAAAAGAACTATGGCTACACCTTC. The genes are TRBV6-6 and TRBJ1-2; perhaps TRBD1 as D (5 bases). The CDR3 runs to 15 residues. From germline, CDR1 is MNHNY and CDR2 SVGAGI (reference sequence). V gave up 6 bases and J gave up 2 bases, with 16 bases separating them.